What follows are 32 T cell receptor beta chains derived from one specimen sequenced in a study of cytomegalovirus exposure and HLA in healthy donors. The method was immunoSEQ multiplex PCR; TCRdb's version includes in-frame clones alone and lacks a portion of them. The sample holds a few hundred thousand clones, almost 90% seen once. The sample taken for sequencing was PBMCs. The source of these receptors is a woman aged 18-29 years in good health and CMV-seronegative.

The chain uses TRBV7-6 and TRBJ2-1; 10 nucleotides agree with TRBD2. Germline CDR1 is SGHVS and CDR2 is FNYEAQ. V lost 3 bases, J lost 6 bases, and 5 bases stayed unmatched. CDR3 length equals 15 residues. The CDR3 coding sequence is TGTGCCAGCAGCTTCCAGCGGGGGGGCATCAATGAGCAGTTCTTC. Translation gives CASSFQRGGINEQFF.

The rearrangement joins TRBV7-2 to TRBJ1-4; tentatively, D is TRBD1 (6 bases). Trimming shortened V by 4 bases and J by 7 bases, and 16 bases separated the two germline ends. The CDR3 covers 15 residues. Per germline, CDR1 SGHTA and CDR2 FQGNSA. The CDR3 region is CASSSRGGWGEKLFF. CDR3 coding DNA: TGTGCCAGCAGCTCGCGAGGGGGTTGGGGTGAAAAACTGTTTTTT.

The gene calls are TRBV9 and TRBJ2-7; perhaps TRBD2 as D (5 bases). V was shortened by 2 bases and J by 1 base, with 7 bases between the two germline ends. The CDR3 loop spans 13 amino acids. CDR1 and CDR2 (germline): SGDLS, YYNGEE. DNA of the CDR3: TGTGCCAGCAGCGTTGGAGGTTCCTACGAGCAGTACTTC. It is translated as CASSVGGSYEQYF.

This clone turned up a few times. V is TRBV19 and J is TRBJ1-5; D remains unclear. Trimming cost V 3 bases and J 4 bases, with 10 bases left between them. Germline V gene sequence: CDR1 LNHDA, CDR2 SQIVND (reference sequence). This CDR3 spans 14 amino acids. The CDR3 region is CASSILIRNQPQHF. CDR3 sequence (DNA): TGTGCCAGTAGTATCCTAATTCGGAATCAGCCCCAGCATTTT.

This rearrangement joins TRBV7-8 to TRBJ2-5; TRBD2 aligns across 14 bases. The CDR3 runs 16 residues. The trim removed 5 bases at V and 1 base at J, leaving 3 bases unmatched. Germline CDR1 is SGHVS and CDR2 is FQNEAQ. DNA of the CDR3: TGTGCCAGCAGCCGGACTAGCGGGGGGCCCCAAGAGACCCAGTACTTC. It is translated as CASSRTSGGPQETQYF. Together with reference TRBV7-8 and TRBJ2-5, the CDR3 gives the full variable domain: GAGVSQSPRYKVAKRGQDVALRCDPISGHVSLFWYQQALGQGPEFLTYFQNEAQLDKSGLPSDRFFAERPEGSVSTLKIQRTQQEDSAVYLCASSRTSGGPQETQYFGPGTRLLVL.

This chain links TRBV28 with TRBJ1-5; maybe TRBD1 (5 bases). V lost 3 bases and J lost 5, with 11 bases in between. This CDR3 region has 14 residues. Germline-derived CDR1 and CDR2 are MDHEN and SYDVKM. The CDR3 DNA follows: TGTGCCAGCAGTTTTCGGGGGTTGCATCAGCCCCAGCATTTT. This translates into CASSFRGLHQPQHF. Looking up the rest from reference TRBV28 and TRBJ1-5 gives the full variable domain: DVKVTQSSRYLVKRTGEKVFLECVQDMDHENMFWYRQDPGLGLRLIYFSYDVKMKEKGDIPEGYSVSREKKERFSLILESASTNQTSMYLCASSFRGLHQPQHFGDGTRLSIL.

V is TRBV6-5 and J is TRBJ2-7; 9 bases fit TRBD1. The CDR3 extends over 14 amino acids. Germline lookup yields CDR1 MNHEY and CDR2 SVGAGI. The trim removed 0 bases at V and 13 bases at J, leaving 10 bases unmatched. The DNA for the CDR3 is TGTGCCAGCAGTTACTCCCGGACAGGGGAAAGTAGTTACGTC. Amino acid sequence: CASSYSRTGESSYV.

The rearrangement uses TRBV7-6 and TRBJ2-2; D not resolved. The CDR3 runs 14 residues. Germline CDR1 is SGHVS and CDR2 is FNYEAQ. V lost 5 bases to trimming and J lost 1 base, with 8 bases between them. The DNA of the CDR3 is TGTGCCAGCAGCACAACAGAGAACACCGGGGAGCTGTTTTTT. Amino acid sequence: CASSTTENTGELFF.

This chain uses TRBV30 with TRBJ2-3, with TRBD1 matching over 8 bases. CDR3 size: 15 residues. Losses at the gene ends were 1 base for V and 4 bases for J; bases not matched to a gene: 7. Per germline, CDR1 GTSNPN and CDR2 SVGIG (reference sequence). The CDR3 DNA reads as TGTGCCTGGAGTGGAGACAGGGGTTCCGCAGATACGCAGTATTTT. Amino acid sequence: CAWSGDRGSADTQYF.

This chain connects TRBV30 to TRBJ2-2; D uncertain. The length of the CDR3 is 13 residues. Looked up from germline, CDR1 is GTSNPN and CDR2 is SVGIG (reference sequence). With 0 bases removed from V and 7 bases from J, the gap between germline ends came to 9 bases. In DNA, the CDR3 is TGTGCCTGGAGTGTACAGACGGACGGGGAGCTGTTTTTT. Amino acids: CAWSVQTDGELFF.

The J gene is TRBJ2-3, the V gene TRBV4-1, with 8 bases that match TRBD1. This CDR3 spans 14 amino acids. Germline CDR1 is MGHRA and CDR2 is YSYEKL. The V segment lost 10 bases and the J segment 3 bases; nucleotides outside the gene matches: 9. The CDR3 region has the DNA TGCGCCACAGCTTTGACAGGGGAGACAGATACGCAGTATTTT. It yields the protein CATALTGETDTQYF.

The CDR3 sequence: CASSEGQGSSPLHF. Written as DNA, the CDR3 is TGTGCCAGCAGTGAGGGGCAGGGTAGTTCACCCCTCCACTTT. The chain employs TRBV2 and TRBJ1-6, with a possible D match to TRBD1 (5 bases). The CDR3 spans 14 residues. The germline V gene encodes CDR1 SNHLY and CDR2 FYNNEI. V gave up 3 bases and J gave up 9 bases, with 12 bases separating them.

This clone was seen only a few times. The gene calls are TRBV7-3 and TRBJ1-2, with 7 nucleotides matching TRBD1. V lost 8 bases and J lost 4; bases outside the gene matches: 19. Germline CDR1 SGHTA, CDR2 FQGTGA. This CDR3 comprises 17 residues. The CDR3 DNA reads TGTGCCAGCCCCCTTGGGACAGCCACACGTGGGGTCTATGGCTACACCTTC. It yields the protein CASPLGTATRGVYGYTF. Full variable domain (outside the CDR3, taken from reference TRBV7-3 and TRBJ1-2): GAGVSQTPSNKVTEKGKYVELRCDPISGHTALYWYRQSLGQGPEFLIYFQGTGAADDSGLPNDRFFAVRPEGSVSTLKIQRTERGDSAVYLCASPLGTATRGVYGYTFGSGTRLTVV.

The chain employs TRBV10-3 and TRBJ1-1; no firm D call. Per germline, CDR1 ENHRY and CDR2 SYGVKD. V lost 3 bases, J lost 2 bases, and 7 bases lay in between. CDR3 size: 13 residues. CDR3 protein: CAISDQENTEAFF. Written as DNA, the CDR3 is TGTGCCATCAGTGATCAGGAAAACACTGAAGCTTTCTTT.

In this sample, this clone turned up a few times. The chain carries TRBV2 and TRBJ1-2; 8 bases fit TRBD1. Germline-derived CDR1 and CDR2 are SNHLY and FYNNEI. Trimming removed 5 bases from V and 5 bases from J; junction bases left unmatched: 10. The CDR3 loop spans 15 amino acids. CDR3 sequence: CASSPPLDRDYGYTF. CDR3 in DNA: TGTGCCAGCAGTCCTCCCCTGGACAGGGATTATGGCTACACCTTC. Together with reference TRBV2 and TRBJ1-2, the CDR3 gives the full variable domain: EPEVTQTPSHQVTQMGQEVILRCVPISNHLYFYWYRQILGQKVEFLVSFYNNEISEKSEIFDDQFSVERPDGSNFTLKIRSTKLEDSAMYFCASSPPLDRDYGYTFGSGTRLTVV.

In DNA, the CDR3 is TGTGCCAGCGACCCCGGGACAGGGGCAGATACGCAGTATTTT. Residues: CASDPGTGADTQYF. V gene TRBV6-5 combines with J gene TRBJ2-3; 10 bases are a match to TRBD1. After removal of 8 bases from V and 4 bases from J, the junction contained 6 bases not matched to a gene. The CDR3 totals 14 residues. Germline V lookup: CDR1 MNHEY, CDR2 SVGAGI.

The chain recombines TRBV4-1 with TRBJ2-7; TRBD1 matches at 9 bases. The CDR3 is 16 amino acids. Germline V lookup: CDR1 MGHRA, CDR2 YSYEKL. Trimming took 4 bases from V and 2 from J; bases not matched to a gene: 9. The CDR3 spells CASSLEGTGSTYEQYF. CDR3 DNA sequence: TGCGCCAGCAGCCTTGAGGGGACAGGGAGCACCTACGAGCAGTACTTC.

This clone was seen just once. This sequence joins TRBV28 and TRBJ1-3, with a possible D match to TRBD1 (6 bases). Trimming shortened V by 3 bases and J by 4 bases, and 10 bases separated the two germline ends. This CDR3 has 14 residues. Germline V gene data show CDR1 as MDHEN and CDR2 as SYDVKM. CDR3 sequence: CASSFTGMGNTIYF. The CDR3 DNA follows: TGTGCCAGCAGTTTCACAGGGATGGGAAACACCATATATTTT.

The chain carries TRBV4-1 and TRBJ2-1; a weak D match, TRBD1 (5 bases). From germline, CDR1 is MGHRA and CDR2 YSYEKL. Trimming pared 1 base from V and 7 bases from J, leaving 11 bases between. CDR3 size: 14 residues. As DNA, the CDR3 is TGCGCCAGCAGCCAAGGGGCAGGGTGGAATGAGCAGTTCTTC. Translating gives CASSQGAGWNEQFF.

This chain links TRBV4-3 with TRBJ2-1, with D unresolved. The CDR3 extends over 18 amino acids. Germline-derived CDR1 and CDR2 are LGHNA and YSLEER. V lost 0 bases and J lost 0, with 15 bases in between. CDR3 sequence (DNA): TGCGCCAGCAGCCAAGATTGGGCGACCTTGAGCTCCTACAATGAGCAGTTCTTC. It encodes CASSQDWATLSSYNEQFF.

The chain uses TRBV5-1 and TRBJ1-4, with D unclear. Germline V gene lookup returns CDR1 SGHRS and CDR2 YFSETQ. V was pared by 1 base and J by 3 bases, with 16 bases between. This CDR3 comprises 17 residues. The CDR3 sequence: CASSLPAVNYSNEKLFF. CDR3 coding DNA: TGCGCCAGCAGCTTGCCTGCAGTTAATTATTCTAATGAAAAACTGTTTTTT.

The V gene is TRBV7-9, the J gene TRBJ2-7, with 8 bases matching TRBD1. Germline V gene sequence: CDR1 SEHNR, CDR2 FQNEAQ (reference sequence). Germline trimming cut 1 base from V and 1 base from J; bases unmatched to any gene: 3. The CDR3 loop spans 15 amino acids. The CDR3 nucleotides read TGTGCCAGCAGCTTAGATTGGACAGGGTCCTACGAGCAGTACTTC. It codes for CASSLDWTGSYEQYF.

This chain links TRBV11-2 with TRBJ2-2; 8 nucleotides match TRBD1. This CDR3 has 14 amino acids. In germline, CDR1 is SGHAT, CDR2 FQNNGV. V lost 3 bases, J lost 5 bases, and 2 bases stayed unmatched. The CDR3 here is CASSFTGGTGELFF. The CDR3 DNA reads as TGTGCCAGCAGCTTTACAGGGGGTACCGGGGAGCTGTTTTTT.

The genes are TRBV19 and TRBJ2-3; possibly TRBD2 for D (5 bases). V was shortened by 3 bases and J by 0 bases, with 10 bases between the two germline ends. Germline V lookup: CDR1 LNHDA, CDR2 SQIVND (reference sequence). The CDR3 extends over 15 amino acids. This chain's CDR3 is CASSIIGVSTDTQYF. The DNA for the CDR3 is TGTGCCAGTAGTATTATCGGGGTCAGCACAGATACGCAGTATTTT.

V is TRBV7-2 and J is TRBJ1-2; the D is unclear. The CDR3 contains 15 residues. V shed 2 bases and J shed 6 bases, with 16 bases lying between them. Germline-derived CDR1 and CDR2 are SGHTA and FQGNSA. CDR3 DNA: TGTGCCAGCAGCTTATATGCAGGTCGAGAGAATGGCTACACCTTC. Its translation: CASSLYAGRENGYTF. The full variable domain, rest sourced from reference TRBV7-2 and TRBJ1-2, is GAGVSQSPSNKVTEKGKDVELRCDPISGHTALYWYRQSLGQGLEFLIYFQGNSAPDKSGLPSDRFSAERTGGSVSTLTIQRTQQEDSAVYLCASSLYAGRENGYTFGSGTRLTVV.

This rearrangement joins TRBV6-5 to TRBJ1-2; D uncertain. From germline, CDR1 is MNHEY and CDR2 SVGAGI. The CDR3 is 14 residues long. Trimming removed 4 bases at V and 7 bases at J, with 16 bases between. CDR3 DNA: TGTGCCAGCAGTTCCCCCTTCGAGGGTTTTGGCTACACCTTC. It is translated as CASSSPFEGFGYTF.

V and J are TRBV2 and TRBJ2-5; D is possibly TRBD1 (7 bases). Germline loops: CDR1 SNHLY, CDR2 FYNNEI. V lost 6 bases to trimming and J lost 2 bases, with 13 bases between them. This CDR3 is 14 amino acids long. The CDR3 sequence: CASRPGGSQETQYF. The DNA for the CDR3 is TGTGCCAGCAGGCCAGGGGGGAGTCAAGAGACCCAGTACTTC.

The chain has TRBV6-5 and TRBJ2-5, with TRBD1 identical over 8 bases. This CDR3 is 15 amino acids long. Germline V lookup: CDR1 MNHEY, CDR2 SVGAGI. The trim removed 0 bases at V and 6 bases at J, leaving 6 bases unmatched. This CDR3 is CASSYSNRGRQTQYF. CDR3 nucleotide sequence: TGTGCCAGCAGTTACTCGAACAGGGGGAGACAGACCCAGTACTTC.

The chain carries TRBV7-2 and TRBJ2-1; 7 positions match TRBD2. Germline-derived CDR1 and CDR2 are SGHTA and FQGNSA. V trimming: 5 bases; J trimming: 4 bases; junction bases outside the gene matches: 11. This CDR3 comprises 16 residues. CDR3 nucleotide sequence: TGTGCCAGCAGCCGATACGGGACTAAGGATTACAATGAGCAGTTCTTC. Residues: CASSRYGTKDYNEQFF.

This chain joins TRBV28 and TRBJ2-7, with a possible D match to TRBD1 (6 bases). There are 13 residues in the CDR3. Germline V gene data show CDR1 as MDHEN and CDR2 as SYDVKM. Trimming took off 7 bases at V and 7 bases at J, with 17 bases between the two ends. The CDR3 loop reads CASMLTGFGEQYV. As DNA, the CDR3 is TGTGCCAGCATGCTAACAGGGTTCGGGGAGCAGTACGTC.

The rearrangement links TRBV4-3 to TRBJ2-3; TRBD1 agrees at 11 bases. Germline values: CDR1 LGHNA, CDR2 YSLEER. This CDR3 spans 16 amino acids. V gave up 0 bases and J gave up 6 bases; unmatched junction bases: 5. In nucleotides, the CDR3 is TGCGCCAGCAGCCAAGACGGACAGGGGGCGTCTGATACGCAGTATTTT. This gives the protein CASSQDGQGASDTQYF.

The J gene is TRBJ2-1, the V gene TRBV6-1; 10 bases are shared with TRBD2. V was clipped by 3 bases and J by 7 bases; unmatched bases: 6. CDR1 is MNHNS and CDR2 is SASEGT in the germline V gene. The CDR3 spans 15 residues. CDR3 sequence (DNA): TGTGCCAGCAGTGAGCAGCGGGGGGGCGTTAATGAGCAGTTCTTC. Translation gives CASSEQRGGVNEQFF.